The 16 T cell receptor beta chains below come from one sample, sequenced in a study of T cells in Graves' hyperthyroidism and ophthalmopathy. The TCR beta CDR3 regions underwent amplification using RNA transcripts as the source. First-round RT-PCR with HTBI primers amplified the TCR CDR3 region. TCRdb reprocessed the multiplex PCR reads with MiXCR, giving one entry per CDR3 protein. The repertoire includes over 500,000 distinct CDR3 sequences, 17% of them detected once, and approximately 15% sits in the top ten. The sample was blood. These receptors were taken from a woman between 18 and 29 years old with Graves' ophthalmopathy.

This clonotype was seen ten or more times. This chain uses TRBV28 with TRBJ1-6; perhaps TRBD1 as D (5 bases). The CDR3 extends over 17 amino acids. V gave up 3 bases and J gave up 3 bases, with 15 bases separating them. Per germline, CDR1 MDHEN and CDR2 SYDVKM. The DNA of the CDR3 is TGTGCCAGCAGTTTGACAGCTTCAAATGTCTATAATTCACCCCTCCACTTT. Translating gives CASSLTASNVYNSPLHF.

This clonotype was recorded many times. The rearrangement joins TRBV10-3 to TRBJ1-2, with D unresolved. Per germline, CDR1 ENHRY and CDR2 SYGVKD. Between the trimmed V and J ends, which lost 9 bases and 4 bases, there was a span of 12 bases. The CDR3 loop spans 12 amino acids. The CDR3 bases are TGTGCCATTAAGGGTGTTAGCTATGGCTACACCTTC. Protein sequence: CAIKGVSYGYTF.

V usage is TRBV20-1 and J usage is TRBJ2-1, with 10 nucleotides matching TRBD2. Unmatched junction bases numbered 6, after V lost 6 bases and J lost 4 bases. The CDR3 length is 14 residues. Looked up from germline, CDR1 is DFQATT and CDR2 is SNEGSKA (reference sequence). The CDR3, as DNA: TGCAGTGCCAGGACTAGCGGACCTTACAATGAGCAGTTCTTC. It is translated as CSARTSGPYNEQFF.

This clonotype was picked up many times. The J gene is TRBJ2-3, the V gene TRBV5-1; D is unresolved. CDR3 length: 14 amino acids. V was pared by 7 bases and J by 0 bases, with 12 bases between. CDR1 and CDR2 (germline): SGHRS, YFSETQ. As DNA, the CDR3 is TGCGCCAGCGGACCGTCGGACAGCACAGATACGCAGTATTTT. It is translated as CASGPSDSTDTQYF.

This clonotype has a handful of counts. V and J are TRBV6-1 and TRBJ2-3, with D possibly TRBD2 on 5 matching bases. Germline lookup yields CDR1 MNHNS and CDR2 SASEGT. This CDR3 has 14 amino acids. V dropped 8 bases and J dropped 0 bases, with 12 bases sitting between them. In DNA, the CDR3 is TGTGCCAGCCGTGCGCGGGCTAGCACAGATACGCAGTATTTT. Translating gives CASRARASTDTQYF.

This clonotype was seen many times. The chain couples TRBV7-2 to TRBJ2-1; the match to TRBD1 covers 9 bases. The V gene end was trimmed by 1 base and the J gene end by 7 bases; junction bases not matched to a gene: 14. This CDR3 contains 18 residues. Looked up from germline, CDR1 is SGHTA and CDR2 is FQGNSA. DNA of the CDR3: TGTGCCAGCAGCTTAGAATGGAGAGTACAGGGGGCGGAGAATGAGCAGTTCTTC. Residues: CASSLEWRVQGAENEQFF.

This clonotype was recorded at least ten times. The chain joins TRBV7-9 to TRBJ2-7; 8 positions agree with TRBD1. The V gene's germline CDR1 is SEHNR and CDR2 FQNEAQ (reference sequence). The CDR3 runs 16 residues. J gave up 3 bases and V 5 bases, and 12 bases lay outside the gene matches. CDR3 loop: CASSLPRGQEDYEQYF. In DNA form, the CDR3 reads TGTGCCAGCAGCCTCCCTAGGGGACAGGAGGACTACGAGCAGTACTTC. The variable domain in full, completed from reference TRBV7-9 and TRBJ2-7, reads DTGVSQNPRHKITKRGQNVTFRCDPISEHNRLYWYRQTLGQGPEFLTYFQNEAQLEKSRLLSDRFSAERPKGSFSTLEIQRTEQGDSAMYLCASSLPRGQEDYEQYFGPGTRLTVT.

This clonotype appeared many times. The rearrangement links TRBV28 to TRBJ1-1; D unresolved. This CDR3 has 12 amino acids. Germline V gene lookup returns CDR1 MDHEN and CDR2 SYDVKM. V gave up 3 bases and J gave up 3 bases, with 5 bases separating them. The CDR3 bases are TGTGCCAGCAGTTTTTCGGACACTGAAGCTTTCTTT. Translation: CASSFSDTEAFF.

This chain connects TRBV10-2 to TRBJ1-2, with TRBD1 as a possible D gene (6 bases). The CDR3 runs to 16 residues. V was shortened by 1 base and J by 2 bases, with 14 bases between the two germline ends. Germline V gene data show CDR1 as WSHSY and CDR2 as SAAADI. This CDR3 is CASSEFGTSSNYGYTF. The CDR3 DNA is TGCGCCAGCAGTGAGTTTGGGACATCATCAAACTATGGCTACACCTTC.

This clonotype was counted between two and nine times. V and J are TRBV19 and TRBJ2-3; tentatively, D is TRBD2 (6 bases). Germline-derived CDR1 and CDR2 are LNHDA and SQIVND (reference sequence). V was cut by 0 bases and J by 4 bases, with 8 bases left in between. The CDR3 totals 14 residues. The CDR3 nucleotides read TGTGCCAGTAGTATAGAGGGAGGCGCAGATACGCAGTATTTT. It translates to CASSIEGGADTQYF.

This chain connects TRBV6-2 or TRBV6-3 to TRBJ1-1, with a weak D call TRBD1 (5 bases). With 0 bases removed from V and 4 bases from J, the gap between germline ends came to 18 bases. Germline CDR1 is MNHEY and CDR2 is SVGEGT. The CDR3 runs to 17 residues. DNA of the CDR3: TGTGCCAGCAGTTACTCGATAAGAACTCGGGGGTTCACTGAAGCTTTCTTT. This codes for CASSYSIRTRGFTEAFF.

Worth noting for this clonotype: A much larger clone is a single base away; this may be a read error. The V gene is TRBV9, the J gene TRBJ2-7; 12 nucleotides line up with TRBD2. Germline-derived CDR1 and CDR2 are SGDLS and YYNGEE. This CDR3 region has 16 residues. V was pared by 4 bases and J by 5 bases, with 10 bases of the junction left unmatched. In DNA, the CDR3 is TGTGCCAGCAGCCCGTCTAGCGGGGGGGCTGGGAACGAGCAGTACTTC. It translates to CASSPSSGGAGNEQYF.

V usage is TRBV2 and J usage is TRBJ2-1; weak D call: TRBD2 (6 bases). This CDR3 has 12 residues. Trimming took off 1 base at V and 13 bases at J, with 11 bases between the two ends. Germline V gene data show CDR1 as SNHLY and CDR2 as FYNNEI. CDR3 in amino acids: CASSEGGGGQFF. As DNA, the CDR3 is TGTGCCAGCAGTGAAGGTGGGGGAGGACAGTTCTTC.

This clonotype was seen many times. V usage is TRBV28 and J usage is TRBJ1-5; D gene uncertain. V lost 2 bases, J lost 0 bases, and 8 bases lay in between. CDR1 is MDHEN and CDR2 is SYDVKM in the germline V gene. This CDR3 spans 15 amino acids. This CDR3 reads CASSLPGDSNQPQHF. CDR3 DNA sequence: TGTGCCAGCAGTTTACCGGGAGATAGCAATCAGCCCCAGCATTTT.

This clonotype was observed many times. The chain uses TRBV20-1 and TRBJ1-1, with a tentative D call TRBD1 (5 bases). The CDR3 totals 14 residues. The V gene's germline CDR1 is DFQATT and CDR2 SNEGSKA (reference sequence). The V and J ends lost 2 bases and 1 base respectively, with 11 bases between them. The CDR3 DNA reads TGCAGTGCTAGACGACCCGGGGGGAACACTGAAGCTTTCTTT. Translation: CSARRPGGNTEAFF.

This clonotype was observed at least ten times. This chain uses TRBV28 with TRBJ2-7, with 7 bases lining up with TRBD1. Germline V gene sequence: CDR1 MDHEN, CDR2 SYDVKM. V lost 4 bases and J lost 0; bases outside the gene matches: 6. The CDR3 consists of 15 residues. CDR3 DNA sequence: TGTGCCAGCAGTTCCTTACAGGGGAGCTCCTACGAGCAGTACTTC. Protein sequence: CASSSLQGSSYEQYF.